The 26 T cell receptor beta chains below all came from one sample that was sequenced in a study of control samples from healthy donors and cancer patients (dated by TCRdb to 2018 to 2021). Libraries were constructed by the immunoSEQ multiplex PCR assay. TCRdb mirrors the immuneACCESS table, restricted to in-frame sequences. Some clones are absent from its copies; in checked studies, under half trace to an unresolved V gene, and the reason for the others is unknown. The sample table lists about 50,000 clones, over 90% of them with a count of one. The ten largest make up around a quarter of the sample. The sequenced sample consisted of PBMCs. The receptors were gathered from a woman in her 50s with head and neck cancer.

The chain links TRBV18 to TRBJ1-1, with D possibly matching TRBD1 (5 bases). Germline V gives CDR1 KGHSH, CDR2 LQKENI. CDR3 length: 19 residues. The V end lost 3 bases, the J end lost 4 bases, and 27 bases lay between the germline ends. Here the CDR3 reads CASSPSRTRAGEGGTEAFF. In DNA, the CDR3 is TGTGCCAGCTCACCCAGCCGAACCAGGGCGGGGGAAGGCGGCACTGAAGCTTTCTTT.

V is TRBV2 and J is TRBJ2-1; D not resolved. The CDR3 runs to 11 residues. Looked up from germline, CDR1 is SNHLY and CDR2 is FYNNEI. With 7 bases removed from V and 5 bases from J, the gap between germline ends came to 6 bases. CDR3 amino acids: CASNYHNEQFF. The CDR3 DNA reads as TGTGCCAGCAACTACCACAATGAGCAGTTCTTC.

This chain's CDR3 is CASRRPTGGKETQYF. In nucleotides, the CDR3 is TGTGCCAGCAGGAGGCCGACAGGGGGTAAAGAGACCCAGTACTTC. V and J are TRBV28 and TRBJ2-5, with 9 bases that match TRBD1. Germline V lookup: CDR1 MDHEN, CDR2 SYDVKM. The CDR3 consists of 15 residues. V shed 6 bases and J 3 bases; nucleotides not matched to a gene: 8.

This clone was picked up one time. The chain links TRBV5-1 to TRBJ2-1; no clear D gene. The CDR3 consists of 14 residues. Germline CDR1 reads SGHRS; CDR2 reads YFSETQ. Trimming left V 0 bases short and J 6 bases short, with 10 bases between. The CDR3 sequence is CASSLAPPSNEQFF. In DNA, the CDR3 is TGCGCCAGCAGCTTGGCCCCCCCAAGCAATGAGCAGTTCTTC.

The chain is built from TRBV18 and TRBJ1-1, with D possibly matching TRBD1 (5 bases). This CDR3 contains 14 residues. The V gene's germline CDR1 is KGHSH and CDR2 LQKENI. The V gene lost 6 bases and the J gene lost 8 bases, with 19 bases spanning the gap. CDR3 region: CASSPSNGAGEAFF. The CDR3 DNA reads as TGTGCCAGCTCGCCCTCCAACGGGGCGGGGGAAGCTTTCTTT.

The chain has TRBV6-1 and TRBJ1-2, with TRBD1 matching 8 bases. Germline V gene lookup returns CDR1 MNHNS and CDR2 SASEGT. V shed 0 bases, J shed 4 bases, and the junction held 4 bases outside the gene matches. The CDR3 extends over 15 amino acids. Written as DNA, the CDR3 is TGTGCCAGCAGTGAAGCGTCGGGACAGGTCTATGGCTACACCTTC. Encoded protein: CASSEASGQVYGYTF.

The chain employs TRBV5-1 and TRBJ2-1; 8 bases align to TRBD2. The V gene's germline CDR1 is SGHRS and CDR2 YFSETQ. This CDR3 is 16 amino acids long. V was pared by 0 bases and J by 4 bases, with 6 bases of the junction left unmatched. CDR3 in DNA: TGCGCCAGCAGCTTGGCCCTGGCTAGCGGGTACAATGAGCAGTTCTTC. Amino acid sequence: CASSLALASGYNEQFF.

The chain links TRBV5-6 to TRBJ2-7, with D unresolved. Germline-derived CDR1 and CDR2 are SGHDT and YYEEEE. The CDR3 covers 16 residues. Trimming stripped 4 bases from V and 0 bases from J, with 17 bases between. The CDR3 loop is CASSLSPSPNSYEQYF. The CDR3 DNA is TGTGCCAGCAGCCTTTCTCCCAGTCCCAACTCCTACGAGCAGTACTTC. The whole variable domain, filled in from reference TRBV5-6 and TRBJ2-7, reads DAGVTQSPTHLIKTRGQQVTLRCSPKSGHDTVSWYQQALGQGPQFIFQYYEEEERQRGNFPDRFSGHQFPNYSSELNVNALLLGDSALYLCASSLSPSPNSYEQYFGPGTRLTVT.

The chain combines TRBV9 with TRBJ2-7; 10 bases are a match to TRBD2. Unmatched junction bases numbered 27, after V lost 4 bases and J lost 2 bases. The CDR3 has 22 residues. Germline lookup yields CDR1 SGDLS and CDR2 YYNGEE. In DNA form, the CDR3 reads TGTGCCAGCAGCCCGCGGGAGGGACTAGCGCGCCCGCAGGGCAGGGGCCCCTACGAGCAGTACTTC. It translates to CASSPREGLARPQGRGPYEQYF. Full variable domain (outside the CDR3, taken from reference TRBV9 and TRBJ2-7): DSGVTQTPKHLITATGQRVTLRCSPRSGDLSVYWYQQSLDQGLQFLIQYYNGEERAKGNILERFSAQQFPDLHSELNLSSLELGDSALYFCASSPREGLARPQGRGPYEQYFGPGTRLTVT.

The chain carries TRBV24-1 and TRBJ2-3; D gene ambiguous. The V and J ends lost 4 bases and 2 bases respectively, with 6 bases between them. Germline V gene sequence: CDR1 KGHDR, CDR2 SFDVKD. CDR3 length: 13 residues. CDR3 in amino acids: CATSEGFTDTQYF. The DNA of the CDR3 is TGTGCCACCAGTGAAGGATTCACAGATACGCAGTATTTT.

This clone was recorded a few times. The V call is TRBV28, the J call TRBJ1-1; D is perhaps TRBD1 (5 bases). This CDR3 is 12 amino acids long. The V end lost 5 bases, the J end lost 11 bases, and 15 bases lay between the germline ends. Germline lookup yields CDR1 MDHEN and CDR2 SYDVKM. The CDR3 bases are TGTGCCAGCAGTCCTCTGGAGGGGCCGGCTTTCTTT. Translation gives CASSPLEGPAFF.

The CDR3 spells CASSLPSGRALHEQFF. The CDR3 coding sequence is TGTGCCAGCAGTTTACCTAGCGGGAGGGCCCTTCATGAGCAGTTCTTC. The gene calls are TRBV27 and TRBJ2-1; 12 nucleotides align to TRBD2. V gave up 2 bases and J gave up 8 bases; unmatched junction bases: 7. Per the germline V gene, CDR1 is MNHEY and CDR2 is SMNVEV (reference sequence). The CDR3 sequence is 16 residues long.

The J gene is TRBJ1-2, the V gene TRBV28; no firm D call. Trimming stripped 7 bases from V and 0 bases from J, with 12 bases between. The CDR3 has 14 amino acids. Germline CDR1 reads MDHEN; CDR2 reads SYDVKM. CDR3: CASTEILANYGYTF. The CDR3 nucleotides read TGTGCCAGCACGGAGATATTGGCTAACTATGGCTACACCTTC.

The chain has TRBV27 and TRBJ2-7; D gene uncertain. The CDR3 sequence is 13 residues long. Germline lookup yields CDR1 MNHEY and CDR2 SMNVEV (reference sequence). The ends were cut back, 5 bases at V and 0 bases at J, with 8 bases in the middle. CDR3 nucleotides: TGTGCCAGCAGTCCCCCCAGCTCCTACGAGCAGTACTTC. It yields the protein CASSPPSSYEQYF.

The V and J genes are TRBV5-4 and TRBJ2-1; D possibly corresponds to TRBD1 (5 bases). The CDR3 is made up of 15 amino acids. V lost 4 bases and J 4 bases, leaving 15 bases between the germline ends. Germline V gene sequence: CDR1 SGHNT, CDR2 YYREEE (reference sequence). The CDR3 region is CASSDTGPPYNEQFF. In DNA form, the CDR3 reads TGTGCCAGCAGCGACACAGGACCTCCGTACAATGAGCAGTTCTTC.

This chain connects TRBV4-1 to TRBJ1-2, with TRBD1 as a possible D gene (5 bases). The CDR3 length is 12 residues. With 4 bases removed from V and 6 bases from J, the gap between germline ends came to 9 bases. Germline-derived CDR1 and CDR2 are MGHRA and YSYEKL. This chain's CDR3 is CASSPKGDGYTF. CDR3 sequence (DNA): TGCGCCAGCAGCCCAAAAGGGGATGGCTACACCTTC.

The genes are TRBV28 and TRBJ1-5, with D possibly TRBD1 on 6 matching bases. Germline lookup yields CDR1 MDHEN and CDR2 SYDVKM. This CDR3 has 17 residues. V was pared by 8 bases and J by 3 bases, with 23 bases between. The CDR3 spells CASSLGGLTGFNQPQHF. In DNA, the CDR3 is TGTGCCAGCTCCTTGGGGGGTCTTACAGGGTTCAATCAGCCCCAGCATTTT. Supplemented by reference TRBV28 and TRBJ1-5, the full variable domain reads DVKVTQSSRYLVKRTGEKVFLECVQDMDHENMFWYRQDPGLGLRLIYFSYDVKMKEKGDIPEGYSVSREKKERFSLILESASTNQTSMYLCASSLGGLTGFNQPQHFGDGTRLSIL.

The rearrangement links TRBV5-6 to TRBJ1-2; 9 bases are a match to TRBD1. CDR3 length: 14 residues. Germline V lookup: CDR1 SGHDT, CDR2 YYEEEE. The trim removed 4 bases at V and 7 bases at J, leaving 8 bases unmatched. The CDR3 protein is CASSRPGQGAGYTF. The CDR3 DNA sequence: TGTGCCAGCAGCCGACCGGGACAGGGAGCTGGCTACACCTTC.

This chain's CDR3 is CASSFRTGNTGELFF. CDR3 coding DNA: TGTGCCAGCAGCTTCCGGACAGGGAACACCGGGGAGCTGTTTTTT. This rearrangement joins TRBV5-4 to TRBJ2-2, with 7 bases fitting TRBD1. The CDR3 consists of 15 residues. Germline assignment: CDR1 SGHNT and CDR2 YYREEE (reference sequence). V shed 2 bases and J 1 base; nucleotides not matched to a gene: 2.

The rearrangement joins TRBV29-1 to TRBJ2-7, with D perhaps matching TRBD2 (5 bases). The CDR3 has 14 residues. Trimming cost V 0 bases and J 3 bases, with 12 bases left between them. Germline CDR1 reads SQVTM; CDR2 reads ANQGSEA. The CDR3 sequence is CSVEEETGFYEQYF. Here the CDR3 DNA reads TGCAGCGTTGAAGAGGAGACGGGATTCTACGAGCAGTACTTC.

The CDR3, as DNA: TGTGCTAGTGGTTTGGGGAACATGGATGGCTACACCTTC. Translating it yields CASGLGNMDGYTF. The chain uses TRBV12-5 and TRBJ1-2; D remains ambiguous. Germline V CDR1 and CDR2: LGHNT, FRNRAP. This CDR3 is built from 13 residues. V was trimmed by 1 base and J by 6 bases, leaving 9 bases between them.

The V call is TRBV25-1, the J call TRBJ1-2, with 7 positions matching TRBD1. The CDR3 covers 14 residues. The J segment lost 4 bases and the V segment lost 2 bases, leaving 4 bases of the junction unmatched. CDR1 is MGHDK, CDR2 SYGVNS, per germline. The CDR3 protein is CASSEEGQSYGYTF. CDR3 coding DNA: TGTGCCAGCAGTGAAGAGGGACAGTCCTATGGCTACACCTTC.

V is TRBV4-2 and J is TRBJ2-7; possible D gene TRBD2, 5 bases. Germline lookup yields CDR1 LGHNA and CDR2 YNFKEQ. Trimming cost V 0 bases and J 3 bases, with 21 bases left between them. CDR3 size: 18 residues. Here the CDR3 DNA reads TGTGCCAGCAGCCAAGATTTAGCGAGAAGCGGTGCAGTCTACGAGCAGTACTTC. Encoded protein: CASSQDLARSGAVYEQYF.

This clone is a singleton in its sample. The V call is TRBV7-2, the J call TRBJ1-1, with TRBD1 matching 7 bases. Germline trimming cut 5 bases from V and 4 bases from J; bases unmatched to any gene: 7. Germline lookup yields CDR1 SGHTA and CDR2 FQGNSA. The CDR3 covers 14 residues. The CDR3: CASSTIGTVTEAFF. CDR3 nucleotides: TGTGCCAGCAGCACTATAGGGACAGTCACTGAAGCTTTCTTT.

This clone was counted only a few times. J is TRBJ1-1 and V is TRBV30, with D unclear. The germline V gene encodes CDR1 GTSNPN and CDR2 SVGIG (reference sequence). The CDR3 sequence is 12 residues long. V was cut by 1 base and J by 2 bases, with 5 bases left in between. In DNA form, the CDR3 reads TGTGCCTGGAGTGCCTTCAACACTGAAGCTTTCTTT. Residues: CAWSAFNTEAFF.

The V and J genes are TRBV7-2 and TRBJ2-1, with D hard to call. V gave up 2 bases and J gave up 0 bases, with 5 bases separating them. Germline assignment: CDR1 SGHTA and CDR2 FQGNSA. The CDR3 sequence is 14 residues long. Here the CDR3 DNA reads TGTGCCAGCAGCTTAATGGACTCCTACAATGAGCAGTTCTTC. Encoded protein: CASSLMDSYNEQFF. Supplemented by reference TRBV7-2 and TRBJ2-1, the full variable domain reads GAGVSQSPSNKVTEKGKDVELRCDPISGHTALYWYRQSLGQGLEFLIYFQGNSAPDKSGLPSDRFSAERTGGSVSTLTIQRTQQEDSAVYLCASSLMDSYNEQFFGPGTRLTVL.